The table lists the clone carrying this T cell receptor beta chain with a few counts. This specimen comes from a study of regulatory T cells in long-lasting Graves disease. V dropped 3 bases and J dropped 2 bases, with 9 bases sitting between them. The CDR3 totals 14 residues. Germline V lookup: CDR1 MNHGY, CDR2 SVAAGI. Both iRepertoire HTBI primers and Arm-PCR of CDR3 regions were used to build the TCR beta libraries. TCRdb re-called the multiplex PCR reads through MiXCR, storing one row per CDR3 protein. The sample has hundreds of thousands of distinct CDR3 sequences; over 20% are singletons. As to time point: persistent/refractory GD, antithyroid drugs over 5 years with positive TRAb. PBMC-derived RNA was used for the TCR library.

This material consisted of peripheral blood mononuclear cells (PBMCs), taken when the disease was refractory, from a patient treated with antithyroid drugs. The genes are TRBV6-9 and TRBJ2-3, with D perhaps TRBD2 (6 bases). This receptor was obtained from a female donor with Graves disease. CDR3 nucleotide sequence: TGTGCCAGCAGTTACACGGGAGACACAGATACGCAGTATTTT. This codes for CASSYTGDTDTQYF.